These T cell receptor beta chains were read from a single sample in a study of metastatic and nonmetastatic thyroid tumors. With MiXCR, TCRdb called clones anew from the PCR reads. The repertoire includes 85,000 to 95,000 clones, 15% of them detected once, and around 3.3% sits in the top ten. The sample comprised blood. The source of these receptors is a female donor with papillary thyroid cancer or a benign thyroid nodule (not recorded which). Some clones in this sample may be carry-over from other donors' samples. Both conserved end residues are part of each CDR3. The D gene is left open where the match is weak. Rows give clone size only sometimes, using once, few, many, or a class for an expanded clone.

cdr3_length	clone_size	d_call	v_call	j_call	cdr3_nt	cdr3_aa
15	many	.	TRBV27	TRBJ2-7	TGTGCCAGCAGTTTAGGCGGGGAGTGGCAACACGAGCAGTACTTC	CASSLGGEWQHEQYF
15	.	.	TRBV7-9	TRBJ2-2	TGTGCCAGCCCGTCGGGAGCTTCGAACACCGGGGAGCTGTTTTTT	CASPSGASNTGELFF
15	many	.	TRBV7-9	TRBJ2-7	TGTGCCAGCAGCCCTTCCGGGGTCGCATCCTACGAGCAGTACTTC	CASSPSGVASYEQYF
12	many	.	TRBV6-1	TRBJ2-5	TGTGCCAGCAGTGAAGAGTTAGAGACCCAGTACTTC	CASSEELETQYF
13	many	.	TRBV2	TRBJ2-3	TGTGCAAGCCGCCAGGGGTATACAGATACGCAGTATTTT	CASRQGYTDTQYF
12	many	.	TRBV19	TRBJ1-2	TGTGCCAGTAGTAAACGGGGAGATGGCTACACCTTC	CASSKRGDGYTF
16	many	.	TRBV11-2	TRBJ2-2	TGTGCCAGCGGCCCCAACCGCGGTCGGAGGACCGGGGAGCTGTTTTTT	CASGPNRGRRTGELFF
15	many	TRBD1	TRBV28	TRBJ1-1	TGTGCCAGCAGGTCGACAGGGGGCGCGTCGGCTGAAGCTTTCTTT	CASRSTGGASAEAFF
18	many	.	TRBV4-1	TRBJ1-3	TGCGCCAGCAGCCAAGATCCGGGGAGCGTGTTTTCTGGAAACACCATATATTTT	CASSQDPGSVFSGNTIYF
15	many	TRBD2	TRBV5-1	TRBJ2-4	TGCGCCAGCAGCTTGGCCGGGAGGCCTTCGGACATTCAGTACTTC	CASSLAGRPSDIQYF
18	many	TRBD1	TRBV27	TRBJ1-2	TGTGCCAGCAGTTCTAGTCCGGGACAGGGGAACTCTAACTATGGCTACACCTTC	CASSSSPGQGNSNYGYTF
16	many	.	TRBV20-1	TRBJ2-1	TGCAGTGCTATTCCCCCTCCGGGACGCTCCTACAATGAGCAGTTCTTC	CSAIPPPGRSYNEQFF
17	.	TRBD1	TRBV12-3/TRBV12-4	TRBJ2-6	TGTGCCAGCAGAAAGGACAGGGCTTACTCTGGGGCCAACGTCCTGACCTTC	CASRKDRAYSGANVLTF
13	many	.	TRBV3-1	TRBJ1-1	TGTGCCAGCAGCCAAGTCTCGGGAACTGAAGCTTTCTTT	CASSQVSGTEAFF
15	many	.	TRBV20-1	TRBJ1-1	TGCAGTGCTAGCAATTCGGGGAGGGGGAGTCCTGAAGCTTTCTTT	CSASNSGRGSPEAFF
14	many	TRBD1	TRBV2	TRBJ2-7	TGTGCCAGCAGCGGGACAGGGGGTTCCTACGAGCAGTACTTC	CASSGTGGSYEQYF
15	many	TRBD2	TRBV20-1	TRBJ2-7	TGCAGTGCTAGAGATACGGGACTAGCCCACTACGAGCAGTACTTC	CSARDTGLAHYEQYF
13	many	.	TRBV5-1	TRBJ1-4	TGCGCCAGCAGCTTGGACGGGAATGAAAAACTGTTTTTT	CASSLDGNEKLFF
14	many	TRBD1	TRBV6-4	TRBJ1-4	TGTGCCAGCACCCAAGGGACAGGGAATGAAAAACTGTTTTTT	CASTQGTGNEKLFF
16	few	.	TRBV6-1	TRBJ1-5	TGTGCCATCCACCTGGATGGGGATAGTGGCAATCAGCCCCAGCATTTT	CAIHLDGDSGNQPQHF
16	many	.	TRBV27	TRBJ1-1	TGTGCCACCAGGCCGGGGGCGCGATCTGGGAACACTGAAGCTTTCTTT	CATRPGARSGNTEAFF
16	many	TRBD2	TRBV7-3	TRBJ2-3	TGTGCCAGCAGCCCGCGCGGCGGGGGGGCGACAGATACGCAGTATTTT	CASSPRGGGATDTQYF
13	many	.	TRBV6-2/TRBV6-3	TRBJ2-3	TGTGCCAGCAGCTTCCGAGGCACAGATACGCAGTATTTT	CASSFRGTDTQYF
15	.	TRBD1	TRBV6-5	TRBJ1-2	TGTGCCAGCAGTGACTCCGGGACAGGGCCCGGTCGCTACACCTTC	CASSDSGTGPGRYTF
17	many	TRBD1	TRBV5-4	TRBJ1-5	TGTGCCAGCAGCTTGCTAGGGACAGGGGGCCTCAATCAGCCCCAGCATTTT	CASSLLGTGGLNQPQHF
13	many	TRBD1	TRBV20-1	TRBJ2-1	TGCAGTGCTTTCCGGGACAGGTTTAATGAGCAGTTCTTC	CSAFRDRFNEQFF
17	.	.	TRBV6-6	TRBJ2-7	TGTGCCAGCATTTACTCGATGTGGGGTCTAGGGGCCTACGAGCAGTACTTC	CASIYSMWGLGAYEQYF
16	.	TRBD1	TRBV12-3/TRBV12-4	TRBJ1-2	TGTGCCAGCAGTCTAACCGGGACAGGAGAGTCCTATGTCTACACCTTC	CASSLTGTGESYVYTF
14	many	.	TRBV6-1	TRBJ1-5	TGTGCCAGCAGCCTCCAGGGGTTGGGTCAGCCCCAGCATTTT	CASSLQGLGQPQHF
17	many	TRBD1	TRBV28	TRBJ2-1	TGTGCCAGCAGTTTCCCAGGGGGCCCTGTAGTCCAAGGCGAGCAGTTCTTC	CASSFPGGPVVQGEQFF
15	many	.	TRBV20-1	TRBJ2-1	TGCAGTGCTAGAGGCAACCGGGGACTTCTCAATGAGCAGTTCTTC	CSARGNRGLLNEQFF
15	many	TRBD2	TRBV18	TRBJ2-1	TGTGCCAGCCTCACCACTAGCGGGAATACCAATGAGCAGTTCTTC	CASLTTSGNTNEQFF
15	many	.	TRBV6-2/TRBV6-3	TRBJ2-2	TGTGCCAGCAGTTACTCGTATCCGGGGACCGGGGAGCTGTTTTTT	CASSYSYPGTGELFF
16	many	.	TRBV9	TRBJ1-2	TGTGCCAGCAGCGCGAGACCGGGACCCACAACGGATGGCTACACCTTC	CASSARPGPTTDGYTF
14	medium-sized	TRBD1	TRBV6-1	TRBJ1-2	TGTGCCAGCAGGGGGGACAGGGCTAACTATGGCTACACCTTC	CASRGDRANYGYTF
19	many	TRBD1	TRBV6-6	TRBJ2-7	TGTGCCAGCAGTTACTTCATGACTATTCGACAGGGTGATTCGTACGAGCAGTACTTC	CASSYFMTIRQGDSYEQYF
18	few	TRBD2	TRBV20-1	TRBJ2-2	TGCAGTGCTAGAGATCGGGTAGCGGGGGGGCTTAACACCGGGGAGCTGTTTTTT	CSARDRVAGGLNTGELFF
17	once	TRBD1	TRBV28	TRBJ1-2	TGTGCCAGCATTCCAATACCTAAGACAGGGGGCTCTCGGGGCTACACCTTC	CASIPIPKTGGSRGYTF
15	many	.	TRBV7-6	TRBJ2-2	TGTGCCAGCAGGGAGACAGGTTCGAACACCGGGGAGCTGTTTTTT	CASRETGSNTGELFF
14	many	.	TRBV30	TRBJ1-4	TGTGCCTGGAGTGTTGGGGCAACTAATGAAAAACTGTTTTTT	CAWSVGATNEKLFF
14	.	.	TRBV20-1	TRBJ1-3	TGCAGTGCTAGAGCAGGTGGATCTGGAAACACCATATATTTT	CSARAGGSGNTIYF
14	many	.	TRBV6-2/TRBV6-3	TRBJ1-1	TGTGCCAGCACCCAGCCCAGGGGAAACACTGAAGCTTTCTTT	CASTQPRGNTEAFF
13	many	.	TRBV6-1	TRBJ2-2	TGTGCCAGCAGTTCCCAAGGGACCGGGGAGCTGTTTTTT	CASSSQGTGELFF